The present T cell receptor (beta chain) was sequenced within a study of shared clonotypes between healthy human individuals. Overall study results and limits: Against clonotypes common to all four donors, non-shared ones had lower generation probabilities.

A deep-level run was used for the assay. Assay: immunoSEQ multiplex PCR; the TCRdb copy retains only in-frame clones and omits some. The sample includes some 500,000 clones, almost 97% of them seen just once. In the case of this clone: The antigen is undetermined.

The receptor was derived from a woman aged 25-40 years in good health. The specimen sequenced was naive CD4+ T cells sorted from blood. Subset of the sample: CD45RA+ positively selected.

CDR3 sequence (DNA): TGCGCCAGCAGCCAAGATGTGTTCGGTGAGCAGTTCTTC. This gives the protein CASSQDVFGEQFF. This chain connects TRBV4-1 to TRBJ2-1; D is unclear. The V and J ends lost 0 bases and 9 bases respectively, with 9 bases between them. The CDR3 consists of 13 residues. Looked up from germline, CDR1 is MGHRA and CDR2 is YSYEKL.